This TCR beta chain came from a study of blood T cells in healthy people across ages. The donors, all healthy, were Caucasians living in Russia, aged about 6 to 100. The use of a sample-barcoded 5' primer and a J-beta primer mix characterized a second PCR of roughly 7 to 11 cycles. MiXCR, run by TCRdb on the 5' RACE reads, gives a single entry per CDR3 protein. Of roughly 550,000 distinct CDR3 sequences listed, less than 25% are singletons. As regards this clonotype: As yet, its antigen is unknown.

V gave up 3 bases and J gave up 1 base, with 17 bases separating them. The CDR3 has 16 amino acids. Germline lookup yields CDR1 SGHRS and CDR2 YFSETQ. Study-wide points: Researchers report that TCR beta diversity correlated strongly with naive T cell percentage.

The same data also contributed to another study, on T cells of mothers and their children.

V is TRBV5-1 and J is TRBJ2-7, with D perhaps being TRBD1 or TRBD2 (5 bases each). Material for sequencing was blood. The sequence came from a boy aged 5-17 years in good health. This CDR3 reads CASSSGTVLRSYEQYF. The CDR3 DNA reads TGCGCCAGCAGCTCAGGGACGGTCCTCAGGTCCTACGAGCAGTACTTC.